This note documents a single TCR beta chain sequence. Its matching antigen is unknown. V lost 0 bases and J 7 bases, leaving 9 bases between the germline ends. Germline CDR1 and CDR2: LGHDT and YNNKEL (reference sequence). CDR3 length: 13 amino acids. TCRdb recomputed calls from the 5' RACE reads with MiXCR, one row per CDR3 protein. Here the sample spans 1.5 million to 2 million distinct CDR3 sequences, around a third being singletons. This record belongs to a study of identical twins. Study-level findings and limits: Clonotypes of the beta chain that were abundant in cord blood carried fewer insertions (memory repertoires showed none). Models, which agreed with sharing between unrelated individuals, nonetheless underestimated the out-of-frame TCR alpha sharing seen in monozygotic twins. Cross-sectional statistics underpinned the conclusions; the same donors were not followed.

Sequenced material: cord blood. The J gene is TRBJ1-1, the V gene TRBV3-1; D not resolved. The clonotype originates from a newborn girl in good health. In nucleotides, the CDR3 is TGTGCCAGCAGCCAAGATAGTGGGTTTGAAGCTTTCTTT. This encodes CASSQDSGFEAFF.